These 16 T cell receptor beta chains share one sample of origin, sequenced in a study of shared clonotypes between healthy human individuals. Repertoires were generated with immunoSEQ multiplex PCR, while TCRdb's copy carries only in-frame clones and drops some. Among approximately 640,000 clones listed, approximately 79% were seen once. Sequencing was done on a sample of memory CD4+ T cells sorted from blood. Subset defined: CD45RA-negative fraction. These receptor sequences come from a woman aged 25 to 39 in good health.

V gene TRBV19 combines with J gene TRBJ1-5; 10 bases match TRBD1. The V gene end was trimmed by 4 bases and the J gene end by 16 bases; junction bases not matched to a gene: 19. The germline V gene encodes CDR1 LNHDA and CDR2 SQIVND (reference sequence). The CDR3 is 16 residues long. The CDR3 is CASSTPPPGQGPPNHF. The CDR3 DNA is TGTGCCAGTAGTACACCCCCACCGGGACAGGGGCCCCCAAACCATTTT.

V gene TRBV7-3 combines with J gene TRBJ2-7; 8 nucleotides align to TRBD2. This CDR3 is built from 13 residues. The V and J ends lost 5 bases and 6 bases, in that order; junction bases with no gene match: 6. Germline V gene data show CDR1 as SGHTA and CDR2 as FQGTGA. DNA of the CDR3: TGTGCCAGCAGCCCCACGGGGGGGCTCGAGCAGTACTTC. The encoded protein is CASSPTGGLEQYF.

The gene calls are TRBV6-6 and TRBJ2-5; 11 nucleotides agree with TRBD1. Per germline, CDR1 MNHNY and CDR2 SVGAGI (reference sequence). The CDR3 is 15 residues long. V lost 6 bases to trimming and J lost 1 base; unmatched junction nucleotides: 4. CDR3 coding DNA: TGTGCCAGCAGCCGGACAGGGGGCCTCCAAGAGACCCAGTACTTC. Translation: CASSRTGGLQETQYF.

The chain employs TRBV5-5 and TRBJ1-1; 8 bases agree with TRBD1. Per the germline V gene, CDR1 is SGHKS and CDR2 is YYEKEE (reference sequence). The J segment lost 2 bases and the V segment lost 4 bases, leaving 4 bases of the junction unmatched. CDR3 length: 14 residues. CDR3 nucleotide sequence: TGTGCCAGCAGCGCGGACAGGGTAAACACTGAAGCTTTCTTT. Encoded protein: CASSADRVNTEAFF.

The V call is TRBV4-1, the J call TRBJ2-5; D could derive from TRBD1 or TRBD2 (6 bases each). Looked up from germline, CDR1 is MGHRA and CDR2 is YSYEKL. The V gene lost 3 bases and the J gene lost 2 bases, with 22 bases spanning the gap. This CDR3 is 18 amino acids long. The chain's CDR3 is CASSQYRDSPQQQETQYF. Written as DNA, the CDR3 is TGCGCCAGCAGCCAGTACAGGGACTCACCGCAACAACAAGAGACCCAGTACTTC.

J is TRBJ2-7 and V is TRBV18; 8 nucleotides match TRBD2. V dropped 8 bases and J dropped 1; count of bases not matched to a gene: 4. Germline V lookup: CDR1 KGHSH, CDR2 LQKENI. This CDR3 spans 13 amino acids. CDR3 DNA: TGTGCCAGCACCAGCGGGAGATCCTACGAGCAGTACTTC. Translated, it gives CASTSGRSYEQYF.

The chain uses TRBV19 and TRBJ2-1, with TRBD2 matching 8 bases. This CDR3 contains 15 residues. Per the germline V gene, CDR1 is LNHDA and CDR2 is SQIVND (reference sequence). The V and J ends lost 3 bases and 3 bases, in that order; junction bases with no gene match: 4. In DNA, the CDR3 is TGTGCCAGTAGTATTGGGCGGGAGGACTACAATGAGCAGTTCTTC. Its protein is CASSIGREDYNEQFF. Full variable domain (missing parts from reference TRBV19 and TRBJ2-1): DGGITQSPKYLFRKEGQNVTLSCEQNLNHDAMYWYRQDPGQGLRLIYYSQIVNDFQKGDIAEGYSVSREKKESFPLTVTSAQKNPTAFYLCASSIGREDYNEQFFGPGTRLTVL.

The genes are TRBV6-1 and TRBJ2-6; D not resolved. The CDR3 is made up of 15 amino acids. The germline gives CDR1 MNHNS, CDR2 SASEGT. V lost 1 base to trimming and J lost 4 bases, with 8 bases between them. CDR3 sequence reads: CASSEVWTGANVLTF. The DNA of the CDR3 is TGTGCCAGCAGTGAAGTTTGGACCGGGGCCAACGTCCTGACTTTC.

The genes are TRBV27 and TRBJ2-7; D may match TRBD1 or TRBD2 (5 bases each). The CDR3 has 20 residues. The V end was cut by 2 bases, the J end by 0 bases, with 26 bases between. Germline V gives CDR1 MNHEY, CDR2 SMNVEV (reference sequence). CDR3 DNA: TGTGCCAGCAGTTTAGAGGGTGGCCGCGCGAGGGGCCATAGCTCCTACGAGCAGTACTTC. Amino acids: CASSLEGGRARGHSSYEQYF.

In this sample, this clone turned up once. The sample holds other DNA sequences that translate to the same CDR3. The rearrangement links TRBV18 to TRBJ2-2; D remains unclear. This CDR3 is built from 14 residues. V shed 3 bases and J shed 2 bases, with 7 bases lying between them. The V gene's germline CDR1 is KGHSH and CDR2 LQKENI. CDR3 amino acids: CASSPTRNTGELFF. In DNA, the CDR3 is TGTGCCAGCTCACCCACCAGAAACACCGGGGAGCTGTTTTTT.

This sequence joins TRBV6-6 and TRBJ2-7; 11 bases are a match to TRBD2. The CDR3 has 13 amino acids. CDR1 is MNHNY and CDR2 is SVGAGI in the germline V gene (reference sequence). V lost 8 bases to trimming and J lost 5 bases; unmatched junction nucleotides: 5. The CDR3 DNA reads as TGTGCCAGCGGGGGACTAGCGGAAGACGAGCAGTACTTC. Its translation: CASGGLAEDEQYF.

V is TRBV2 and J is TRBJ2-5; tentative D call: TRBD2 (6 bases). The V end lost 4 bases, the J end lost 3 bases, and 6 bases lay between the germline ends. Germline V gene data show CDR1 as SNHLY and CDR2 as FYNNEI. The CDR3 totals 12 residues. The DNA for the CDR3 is TGTGCCAGCAGTGGGACTAAAGAGACCCAGTACTTC. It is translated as CASSGTKETQYF.

The CDR3 coding sequence is TGTGCCAGCAGGCCCGACTCGTTACCCTACGAGCAGTACTTC. Translating gives CASRPDSLPYEQYF. This sequence joins TRBV2 and TRBJ2-7; D not resolved. V dropped 6 bases and J dropped 2 bases, with 14 bases sitting between them. The CDR3 runs 14 residues. Germline V gives CDR1 SNHLY, CDR2 FYNNEI.

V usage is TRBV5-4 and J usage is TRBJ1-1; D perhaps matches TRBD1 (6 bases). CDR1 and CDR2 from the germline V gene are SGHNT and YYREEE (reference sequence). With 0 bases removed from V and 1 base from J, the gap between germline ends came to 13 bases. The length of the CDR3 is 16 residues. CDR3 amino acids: CASSLDGRGQNTEAFF. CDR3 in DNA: TGTGCCAGCAGCTTGGACGGCCGGGGGCAGAACACTGAAGCTTTCTTT.

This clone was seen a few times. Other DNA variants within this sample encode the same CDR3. The CDR3 nucleotides read TGTGCCAGCAGTGGACAGATGAACACTGAAGCTTTCTTT. Encoded protein: CASSGQMNTEAFF. The chain carries TRBV2 and TRBJ1-1; D possibly corresponds to TRBD1 (5 bases). V was clipped by 4 bases and J by 0 bases, with 6 bases between them. CDR3 size: 13 residues. Germline-derived CDR1 and CDR2 are SNHLY and FYNNEI.

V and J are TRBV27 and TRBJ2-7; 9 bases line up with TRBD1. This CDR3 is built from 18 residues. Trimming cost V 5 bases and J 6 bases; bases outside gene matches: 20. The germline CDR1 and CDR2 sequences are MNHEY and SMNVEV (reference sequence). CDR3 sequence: CASSHHSSGQGRLSEQYF. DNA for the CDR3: TGTGCCAGCAGTCACCACTCCTCCGGACAGGGGAGACTCAGCGAGCAGTACTTC.